This T cell receptor (beta chain) emerged from a study of Ad26.COV2.S vaccination and SARS-CoV-2 variants. Trimming removed 7 bases at V and 5 bases at J, with 21 bases between. CDR1 is SGHTA and CDR2 is FQGNSA in the germline V gene. The CDR3 runs to 15 residues. The treatment denotes: 15 to 20 received Ad26.COV2.S at low or high dose, single or two shots; about 5 received placebo; per-sample allocation not given. Day 63 following the first vaccine or placebo injection was when the samples were taken. The assay was immunoSEQ multiplex PCR, and TCRdb's table has in-frame clones only and misses some. Here the sample spans roughly 300,000 clones, about nine tenths being singletons.

The TCR comes from a person between 18 and 65 years old who received the Ad26.COV2.S COVID-19 vaccine or a placebo. This sample comprised peripheral blood, obtained in a trial of Ad26.COV2.S vaccine versus placebo. The chain links TRBV7-2 to TRBJ2-7; tentatively, D is TRBD1 (7 bases). The CDR3 region has the DNA TGTGCCAGCATTCCTAGGAGGGGGCTAAGCGACGAGCAGTACTTC. Protein sequence: CASIPRRGLSDEQYF. Filled out from reference TRBV7-2 and TRBJ2-7, the complete variable domain reads GAGVSQSPSNKVTEKGKDVELRCDPISGHTALYWYRQSLGQGLEFLIYFQGNSAPDKSGLPSDRFSAERTGGSVSTLTIQRTQQEDSAVYLCASIPRRGLSDEQYFGPGTRLTVT.